The 6 T cell receptor beta chains below were found in one sample sequenced in a study of T cell changes during pregnancy in multiple sclerosis. Repertoires were generated with immunoSEQ multiplex PCR, while TCRdb's copy carries only in-frame clones and drops some. The sample yields 50,000 to 75,000 clones, 90% seen once. Sequenced here: peripheral blood, sampled in the first trimester of pregnancy. These receptors came from a female donor in good health, enrolled as a control in a pregnancy study.

The chain combines TRBV18 with TRBJ2-7; tentative D call: TRBD1 (6 bases). The CDR3 extends over 14 amino acids. V dropped 3 bases and J dropped 3 bases, with 12 bases sitting between them. Looked up from germline, CDR1 is KGHSH and CDR2 is LQKENI. CDR3 in amino acids: CASSPRDIDYEQYF. DNA for the CDR3: TGTGCCAGCTCACCCCGGGACATAGACTACGAGCAGTACTTC.

The genes are TRBV6-5 and TRBJ1-4; no clear D gene. V was pared by 5 bases and J by 6 bases, with 13 bases between. This CDR3 region has 14 residues. The germline V gene has CDR1 MNHEY and CDR2 SVGAGI. In nucleotides, the CDR3 is TGTGCCAGCAGTCTCCGGGGAAGGGATGAAAAACTGTTTTTT. Its protein product is CASSLRGRDEKLFF.

The gene calls are TRBV5-1 and TRBJ1-1; 7 bases align to TRBD1. Germline V CDR1 and CDR2: SGHRS, YFSETQ. The V segment lost 4 bases and the J segment 3 bases; nucleotides outside the gene matches: 6. The CDR3 has 14 residues. CDR3 residues: CASSAQGYDTEAFF. Here the CDR3 DNA reads TGCGCCAGCAGCGCACAGGGGTATGACACTGAAGCTTTCTTT.

This sequence joins TRBV11-1 and TRBJ1-2; 8 nucleotides line up with TRBD1. V lost 6 bases, J lost 8 bases, and 8 bases stayed unmatched. The CDR3 is 13 residues long. Germline-derived CDR1 and CDR2 are SGHAT and FQDESV (reference sequence). CDR3 nucleotide sequence: TGTGCCAGCAGTTCGGACAGGGTGCGAGGCTACACCTTC. Protein sequence: CASSSDRVRGYTF.

J is TRBJ1-2 and V is TRBV6-6, with no clear D. V lost 0 bases to trimming and J lost 0 bases, with 8 bases between them. The CDR3 contains 15 residues. The germline V gene encodes CDR1 MNHNY and CDR2 SVGAGI (reference sequence). Written as DNA, the CDR3 is TGTGCCAGCAGTTACTCCGGCGGCTCTAACTATGGCTACACCTTC. It translates to CASSYSGGSNYGYTF.

The chain is built from TRBV2 and TRBJ2-1; 10 bases map to TRBD2. Per the germline V gene, CDR1 is SNHLY and CDR2 is FYNNEI. V lost 6 bases, J lost 8 bases, and 7 bases stayed unmatched. This CDR3 is 14 amino acids long. In nucleotides, the CDR3 is TGTGCCAGCAGGTTGCTAGCGGGAGTGGATGAGCAGTTCTTC. This codes for CASRLLAGVDEQFF.